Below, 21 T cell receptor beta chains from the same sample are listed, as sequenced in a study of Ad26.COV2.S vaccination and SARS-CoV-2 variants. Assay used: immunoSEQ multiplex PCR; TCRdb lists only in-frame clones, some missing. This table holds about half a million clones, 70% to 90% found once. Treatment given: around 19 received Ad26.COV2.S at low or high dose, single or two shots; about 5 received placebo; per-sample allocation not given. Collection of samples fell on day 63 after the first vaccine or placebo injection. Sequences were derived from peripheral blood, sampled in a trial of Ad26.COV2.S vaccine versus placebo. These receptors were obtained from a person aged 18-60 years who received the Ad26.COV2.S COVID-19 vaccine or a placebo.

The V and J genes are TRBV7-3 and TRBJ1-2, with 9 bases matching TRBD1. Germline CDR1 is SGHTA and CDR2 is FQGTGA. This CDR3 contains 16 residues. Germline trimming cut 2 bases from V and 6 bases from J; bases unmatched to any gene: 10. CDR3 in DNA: TGTGCCAGCAGCTTAGTCGGAACAGGGGGCTCTGATGGCTACACCTTC. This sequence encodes CASSLVGTGGSDGYTF. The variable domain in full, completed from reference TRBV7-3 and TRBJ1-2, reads GAGVSQTPSNKVTEKGKYVELRCDPISGHTALYWYRQSLGQGPEFLIYFQGTGAADDSGLPNDRFFAVRPEGSVSTLKIQRTERGDSAVYLCASSLVGTGGSDGYTFGSGTRLTVV.

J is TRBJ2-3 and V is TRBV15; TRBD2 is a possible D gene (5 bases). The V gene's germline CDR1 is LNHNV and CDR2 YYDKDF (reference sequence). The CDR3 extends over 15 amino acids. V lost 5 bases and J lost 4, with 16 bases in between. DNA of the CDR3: TGTGCCACCAGCTCCCGACTAATTGCAGCAGATACGCAGTATTTT. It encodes CATSSRLIAADTQYF. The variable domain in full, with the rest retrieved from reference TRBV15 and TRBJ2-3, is DAMVIQNPRYQVTQFGKPVTLSCSQTLNHNVMYWYQQKSSQAPKLLFHYYDKDFNNEADTPDNFQSRRPNTSFCFLDIRSPGLGDTAMYLCATSSRLIAADTQYFGPGTRLTVL.

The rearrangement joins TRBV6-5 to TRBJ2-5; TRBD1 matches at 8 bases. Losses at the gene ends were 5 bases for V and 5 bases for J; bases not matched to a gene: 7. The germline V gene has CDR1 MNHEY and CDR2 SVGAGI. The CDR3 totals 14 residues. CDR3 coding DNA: TGTGCCAGCAGTCACAGGACAGGGAGGGAGACCCAGTACTTC. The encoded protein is CASSHRTGRETQYF.

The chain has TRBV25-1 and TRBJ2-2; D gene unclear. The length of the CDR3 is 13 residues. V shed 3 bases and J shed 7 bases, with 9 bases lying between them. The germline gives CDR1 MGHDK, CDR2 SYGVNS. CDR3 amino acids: CASSDRARGELFF. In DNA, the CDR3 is TGTGCCAGCAGTGATAGGGCCCGCGGGGAGCTGTTTTTT.

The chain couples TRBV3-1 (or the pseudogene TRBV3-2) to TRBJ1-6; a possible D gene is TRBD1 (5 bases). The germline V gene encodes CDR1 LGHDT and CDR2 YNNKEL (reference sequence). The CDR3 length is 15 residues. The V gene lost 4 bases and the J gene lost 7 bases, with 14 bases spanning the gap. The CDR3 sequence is CASSLGAGPNSPLHF. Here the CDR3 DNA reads TGTGCCAGCAGCCTGGGAGCGGGGCCCAATTCACCCCTCCACTTT.

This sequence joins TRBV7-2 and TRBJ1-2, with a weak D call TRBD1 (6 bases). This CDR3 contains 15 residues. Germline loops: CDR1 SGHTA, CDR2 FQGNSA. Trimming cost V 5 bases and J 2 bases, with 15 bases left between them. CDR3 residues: CASSATGTRNYGYTF. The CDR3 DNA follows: TGTGCCAGCAGCGCTACAGGGACCAGGAACTATGGCTACACCTTC.

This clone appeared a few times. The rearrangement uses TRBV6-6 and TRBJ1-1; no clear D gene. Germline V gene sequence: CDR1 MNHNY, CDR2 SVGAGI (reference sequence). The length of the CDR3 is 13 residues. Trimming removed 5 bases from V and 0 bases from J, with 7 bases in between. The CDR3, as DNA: TGTGCCAGCAGTATAGGTTTGAACACTGAAGCTTTCTTT. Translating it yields CASSIGLNTEAFF.

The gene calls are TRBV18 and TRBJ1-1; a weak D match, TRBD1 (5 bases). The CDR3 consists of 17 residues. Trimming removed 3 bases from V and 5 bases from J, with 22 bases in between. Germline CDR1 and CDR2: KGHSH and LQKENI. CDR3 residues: CASSPRSLAGGETEAFF. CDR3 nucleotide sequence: TGTGCCAGCTCACCCAGGTCCCTCGCGGGGGGTGAGACTGAAGCTTTCTTT.

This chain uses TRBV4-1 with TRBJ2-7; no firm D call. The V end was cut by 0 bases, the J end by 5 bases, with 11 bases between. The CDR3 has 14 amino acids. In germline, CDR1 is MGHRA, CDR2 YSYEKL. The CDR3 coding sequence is TGCGCCAGCAGCCAAGATACGTGGGGAAACGAGCAGTACTTC. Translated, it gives CASSQDTWGNEQYF.

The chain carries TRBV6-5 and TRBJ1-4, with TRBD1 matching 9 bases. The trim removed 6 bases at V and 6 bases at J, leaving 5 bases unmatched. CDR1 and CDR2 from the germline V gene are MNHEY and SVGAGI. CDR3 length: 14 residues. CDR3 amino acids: CASSPQGADEKLFF. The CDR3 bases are TGTGCCAGCAGCCCACAGGGGGCAGATGAAAAACTGTTTTTT.

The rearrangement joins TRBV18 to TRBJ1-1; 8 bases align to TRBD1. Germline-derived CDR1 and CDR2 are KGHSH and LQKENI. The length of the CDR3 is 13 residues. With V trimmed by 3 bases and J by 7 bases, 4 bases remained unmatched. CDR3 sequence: CASSPLTGGEAFF. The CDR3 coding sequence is TGTGCCAGCTCACCGCTCACAGGGGGTGAAGCTTTCTTT.

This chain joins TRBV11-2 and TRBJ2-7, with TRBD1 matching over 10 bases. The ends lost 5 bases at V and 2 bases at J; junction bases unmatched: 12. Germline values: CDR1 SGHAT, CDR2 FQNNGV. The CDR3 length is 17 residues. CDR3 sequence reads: CASSPALTGGNTYEQYF. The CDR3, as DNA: TGTGCCAGCAGCCCAGCCCTGACAGGGGGCAACACCTACGAGCAGTACTTC.

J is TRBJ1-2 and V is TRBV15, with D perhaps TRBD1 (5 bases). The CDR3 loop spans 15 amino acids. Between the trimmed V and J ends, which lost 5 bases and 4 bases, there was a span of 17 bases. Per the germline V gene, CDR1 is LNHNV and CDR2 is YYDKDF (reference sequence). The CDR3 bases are TGTGCCACCAGCGGCTCCCGAGACAGTCTCTATGGCTACACCTTC. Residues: CATSGSRDSLYGYTF.

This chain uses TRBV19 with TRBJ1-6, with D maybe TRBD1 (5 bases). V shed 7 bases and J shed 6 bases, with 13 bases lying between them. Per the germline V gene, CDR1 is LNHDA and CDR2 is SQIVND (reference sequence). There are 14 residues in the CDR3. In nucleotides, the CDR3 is TGTGCCAGTACTCTCGGGGGGTTTAATTCACCCCTCCACTTT. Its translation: CASTLGGFNSPLHF.

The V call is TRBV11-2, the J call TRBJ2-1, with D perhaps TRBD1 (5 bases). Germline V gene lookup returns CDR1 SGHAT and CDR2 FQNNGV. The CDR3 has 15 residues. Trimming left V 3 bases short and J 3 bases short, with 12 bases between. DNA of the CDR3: TGTGCCAGCAGCTTCAGACGCAGGGACTACAATGAGCAGTTCTTC. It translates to CASSFRRRDYNEQFF.

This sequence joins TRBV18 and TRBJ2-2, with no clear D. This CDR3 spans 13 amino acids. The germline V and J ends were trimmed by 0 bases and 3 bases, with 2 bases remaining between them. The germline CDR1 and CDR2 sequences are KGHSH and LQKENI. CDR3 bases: TGTGCCAGCTCACCACCGGACACCGGGGAGCTGTTTTTT. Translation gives CASSPPDTGELFF.

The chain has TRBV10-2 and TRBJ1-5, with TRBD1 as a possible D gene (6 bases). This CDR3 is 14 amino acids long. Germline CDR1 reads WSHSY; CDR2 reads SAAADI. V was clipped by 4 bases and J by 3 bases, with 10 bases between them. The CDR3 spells CASSGRGNNQPQHF. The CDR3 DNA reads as TGCGCCAGCAGTGGGAGGGGGAACAATCAGCCCCAGCATTTT.

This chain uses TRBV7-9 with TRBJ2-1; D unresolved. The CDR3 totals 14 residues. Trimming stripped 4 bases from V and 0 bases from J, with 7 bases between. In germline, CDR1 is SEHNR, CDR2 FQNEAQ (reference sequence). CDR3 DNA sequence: TGTGCCAGCAGCTCGTCAGTCTCCTACAATGAGCAGTTCTTC. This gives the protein CASSSSVSYNEQFF.

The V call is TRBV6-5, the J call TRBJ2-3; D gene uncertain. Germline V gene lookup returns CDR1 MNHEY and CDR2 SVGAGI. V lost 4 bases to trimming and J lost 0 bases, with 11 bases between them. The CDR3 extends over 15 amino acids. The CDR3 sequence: CASSSPVASTDTQYF. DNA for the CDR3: TGTGCCAGCAGTTCCCCCGTGGCTAGCACAGATACGCAGTATTTT.

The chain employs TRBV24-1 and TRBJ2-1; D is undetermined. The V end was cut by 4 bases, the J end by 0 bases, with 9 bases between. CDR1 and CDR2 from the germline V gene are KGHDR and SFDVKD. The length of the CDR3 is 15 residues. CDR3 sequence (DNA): TGTGCCACCAGTGAGGACGGCCGCTCCTACAATGAGCAGTTCTTC. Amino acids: CATSEDGRSYNEQFF.

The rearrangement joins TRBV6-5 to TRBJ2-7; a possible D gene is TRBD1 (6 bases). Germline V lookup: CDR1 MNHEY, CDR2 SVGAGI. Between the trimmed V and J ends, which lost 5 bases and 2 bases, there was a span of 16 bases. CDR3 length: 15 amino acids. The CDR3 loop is CASSRNRDTTYEQYF. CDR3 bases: TGTGCCAGCAGTCGGAACCGGGACACCACCTACGAGCAGTACTTC.